This is a list of T cell receptor beta chains from one sample in a study of T cells in Graves' hyperthyroidism and ophthalmopathy. TCRdb passed the multiplex PCR reads through MiXCR, listing each CDR3 protein once. The sample consists of 340,000 or so distinct CDR3 sequences, roughly 23% of them appearing once. The sample taken for sequencing was blood. Every receptor here comes from a woman in her forties or fifties with Graves' hyperthyroidism. CDR3s include the opening cysteine and the closing phenylalanine or tryptophan. A D gene is named only where the DNA matches it firmly. Some rows have no size entry. The others give once, few or many, or a class for an expanded clone.

d_gene,abundance,j_gene,v_gene,CDR3nt,CDR3aa
.,few,TRBJ1-2,TRBV7-9,TGTGCCAGCAGCTTAGCGGGGGCAGCTAACTATGGCTACACCTTC,CASSLAGAANYGYTF
.,.,TRBJ1-1,TRBV29-1,TGCAGCGTTGCTTCCACTGAAGCTTTCTTT,CSVASTEAFF
.,many,TRBJ2-5,TRBV6-8,TGTGCCAGCAGTTACGGGGCATCCCAAGAGACCCAGTACTTC,CASSYGASQETQYF
.,many,TRBJ1-2,TRBV4-1,TGCGCCAGCAGCCAAGATTCTGGGGGCTGGTGGCCTTCCTTC,CASSQDSGGWWPSF
.,many,TRBJ1-2,TRBV6-5,TGTGCCAGCAGTTACTCCGGAAAAGCTAACTATGGCTACACCTTC,CASSYSGKANYGYTF
.,.,TRBJ2-7,TRBV15,TGTGCCACCAGCAGAGATCAGGTCTCCTACGAGCAGTACTTC,CATSRDQVSYEQYF
TRBD1,.,TRBJ2-7,TRBV19,TGTGCCAGTAGGGCTACAGGGGGGAGCTCCTACGAGCAGTACTTC,CASRATGGSSYEQYF
.,.,TRBJ2-7,TRBV6-5,TGTGCCAGCAGTTACGGAGGGGCGGACAGCTACGAGCAGTACTTC,CASSYGGADSYEQYF
.,many,TRBJ2-7,TRBV5-1,TGCGCCAGCAGGCCCCTTCCAGTGGGGGACTACGAGCAGTACTTC,CASRPLPVGDYEQYF
TRBD1,.,TRBJ1-6,TRBV9,TGTGCCAGCAGCGTAACAGGGGATTCACCCCTCCACTTT,CASSVTGDSPLHF
TRBD1,many,TRBJ1-1,TRBV20-1,TGCAGTGCTCCCTACCAGGGGGTAGGCACTGAAGCTTTCTTT,CSAPYQGVGTEAFF
.,many,TRBJ1-2,TRBV27,TGTGCCAGCAGTTCACAGGGATTCAACTATGGCTACACCTTC,CASSSQGFNYGYTF
.,few,TRBJ2-7,TRBV20-1,TGCAGTGCTAGGAGGAGGGAGTACGAGCAGTACTTC,CSARRREYEQYF
TRBD2,many,TRBJ2-1,TRBV3-1,TGTGCCAGCAGCCAACTCATACTAGCGGGAAAATCCAATGAGCAGTTCTTC,CASSQLILAGKSNEQFF
TRBD2,few,TRBJ2-5,TRBV20-1,TGCAGTGCTTCGGGACTAGCGGACCAGACCCAGTACTTC,CSASGLADQTQYF
.,few,TRBJ2-3,TRBV6-2/TRBV6-3,TGTGCCAGCAGACCTCTTATCTTTAGCACAGATACGCAGTATTTT,CASRPLIFSTDTQYF
.,many,TRBJ1-1,TRBV6-1,TGTGCCAGCAGTTTGTCCCATGGGAACACTGAAGCTTTCTTT,CASSLSHGNTEAFF
.,.,TRBJ2-7,TRBV20-1,TGCAGTGCTAAGAGACTACCTGGGTCTTACGAGCAGTACTTC,CSAKRLPGSYEQYF
.,many,TRBJ2-1,TRBV27,TGTGCCAGCAGTTTTGGGGAGAACAATGAGCAGTTCTTC,CASSFGENNEQFF
TRBD2,many,TRBJ2-3,TRBV27,TGTGCCAGCAGTTTAACCGGGACTAGCTGGGCAGATACGCAGTATTTT,CASSLTGTSWADTQYF
.,.,TRBJ2-7,TRBV7-3,TGTGCCAGCAGCTTAGGTTCGGGCTACGAGCAGTACTTC,CASSLGSGYEQYF
.,many,TRBJ2-7,TRBV7-2,TGTGCCAGCAGCTGGAAACGTATTTCCTACGAGCAGTACTTC,CASSWKRISYEQYF
TRBD1,many,TRBJ1-2,TRBV20-1,TGCAGTGCCCCGACAGGGGGTGGCTACACCTTC,CSAPTGGGYTF
TRBD2,once,TRBJ2-3,TRBV11-2,TGTGCCAGCAGACAAGTCCTCCTAGCGGGAGGGACAGATACGCAGTATTTT,CASRQVLLAGGTDTQYF
TRBD1,many,TRBJ2-1,TRBV7-9,TGTGCCAGCAGCTTAGTGACAGGGTACAATGAGCAGTTCTTC,CASSLVTGYNEQFF